The present T cell receptor beta chain was sequenced within a study of blood T cell repertoires in COVID-19. In this sample, this clone turned up a few times. The method was immunoSEQ multiplex PCR; TCRdb's version includes in-frame clones alone and lacks a portion of them. This table has 55,000 to 75,000 clones, 80% appearing once. This CDR3 contains 14 residues. V shed 0 bases and J shed 7 bases, with 10 bases lying between them. Germline-derived CDR1 and CDR2 are MNHEY and SVGEGT. The sample was peripheral blood. This clonotype was obtained from a man between 65 and 79 years old who had recovered from COVID-19. The chain uses TRBV6-2 or TRBV6-3 and TRBJ1-5, with a tentative D call TRBD1 (6 bases). The CDR3 DNA is TGTGCCAGCAGTTACTCCGGGGGGCACCAGCCCCAGCATTTT. The encoded protein is CASSYSGGHQPQHF.